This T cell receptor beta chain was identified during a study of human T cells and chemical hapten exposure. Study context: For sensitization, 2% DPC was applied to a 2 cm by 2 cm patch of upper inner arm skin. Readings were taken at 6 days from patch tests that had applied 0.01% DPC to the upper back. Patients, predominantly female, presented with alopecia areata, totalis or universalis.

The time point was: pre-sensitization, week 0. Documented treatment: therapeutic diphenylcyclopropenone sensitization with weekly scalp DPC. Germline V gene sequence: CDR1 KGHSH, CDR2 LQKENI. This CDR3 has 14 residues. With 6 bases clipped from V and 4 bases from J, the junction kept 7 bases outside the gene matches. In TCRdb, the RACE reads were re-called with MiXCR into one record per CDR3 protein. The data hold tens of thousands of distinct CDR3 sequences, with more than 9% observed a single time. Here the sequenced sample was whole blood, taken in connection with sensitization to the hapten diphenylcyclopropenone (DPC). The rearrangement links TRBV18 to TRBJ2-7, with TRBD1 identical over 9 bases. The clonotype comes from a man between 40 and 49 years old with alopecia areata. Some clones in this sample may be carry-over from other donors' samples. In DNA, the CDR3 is TGTGCCAGCTCTTCCGGGACAGGGCCTTACGAGCAGTACTTC. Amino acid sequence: CASSSGTGPYEQYF.